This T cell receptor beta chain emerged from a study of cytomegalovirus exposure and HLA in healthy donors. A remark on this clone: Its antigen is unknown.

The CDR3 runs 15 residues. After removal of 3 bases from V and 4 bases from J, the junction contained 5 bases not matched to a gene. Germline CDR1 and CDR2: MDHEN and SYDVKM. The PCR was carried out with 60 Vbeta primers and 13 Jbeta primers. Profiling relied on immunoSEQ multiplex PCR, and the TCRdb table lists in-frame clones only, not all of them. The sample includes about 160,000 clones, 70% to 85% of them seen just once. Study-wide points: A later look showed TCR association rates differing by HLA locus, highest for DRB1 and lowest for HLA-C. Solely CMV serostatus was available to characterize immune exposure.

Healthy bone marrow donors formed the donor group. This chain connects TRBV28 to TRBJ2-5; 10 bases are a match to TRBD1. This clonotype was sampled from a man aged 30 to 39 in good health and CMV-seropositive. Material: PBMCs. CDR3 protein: CASSFLGQGGETQYF. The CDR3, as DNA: TGTGCCAGCAGTTTTTTAGGACAGGGGGGAGAGACCCAGTACTTC.